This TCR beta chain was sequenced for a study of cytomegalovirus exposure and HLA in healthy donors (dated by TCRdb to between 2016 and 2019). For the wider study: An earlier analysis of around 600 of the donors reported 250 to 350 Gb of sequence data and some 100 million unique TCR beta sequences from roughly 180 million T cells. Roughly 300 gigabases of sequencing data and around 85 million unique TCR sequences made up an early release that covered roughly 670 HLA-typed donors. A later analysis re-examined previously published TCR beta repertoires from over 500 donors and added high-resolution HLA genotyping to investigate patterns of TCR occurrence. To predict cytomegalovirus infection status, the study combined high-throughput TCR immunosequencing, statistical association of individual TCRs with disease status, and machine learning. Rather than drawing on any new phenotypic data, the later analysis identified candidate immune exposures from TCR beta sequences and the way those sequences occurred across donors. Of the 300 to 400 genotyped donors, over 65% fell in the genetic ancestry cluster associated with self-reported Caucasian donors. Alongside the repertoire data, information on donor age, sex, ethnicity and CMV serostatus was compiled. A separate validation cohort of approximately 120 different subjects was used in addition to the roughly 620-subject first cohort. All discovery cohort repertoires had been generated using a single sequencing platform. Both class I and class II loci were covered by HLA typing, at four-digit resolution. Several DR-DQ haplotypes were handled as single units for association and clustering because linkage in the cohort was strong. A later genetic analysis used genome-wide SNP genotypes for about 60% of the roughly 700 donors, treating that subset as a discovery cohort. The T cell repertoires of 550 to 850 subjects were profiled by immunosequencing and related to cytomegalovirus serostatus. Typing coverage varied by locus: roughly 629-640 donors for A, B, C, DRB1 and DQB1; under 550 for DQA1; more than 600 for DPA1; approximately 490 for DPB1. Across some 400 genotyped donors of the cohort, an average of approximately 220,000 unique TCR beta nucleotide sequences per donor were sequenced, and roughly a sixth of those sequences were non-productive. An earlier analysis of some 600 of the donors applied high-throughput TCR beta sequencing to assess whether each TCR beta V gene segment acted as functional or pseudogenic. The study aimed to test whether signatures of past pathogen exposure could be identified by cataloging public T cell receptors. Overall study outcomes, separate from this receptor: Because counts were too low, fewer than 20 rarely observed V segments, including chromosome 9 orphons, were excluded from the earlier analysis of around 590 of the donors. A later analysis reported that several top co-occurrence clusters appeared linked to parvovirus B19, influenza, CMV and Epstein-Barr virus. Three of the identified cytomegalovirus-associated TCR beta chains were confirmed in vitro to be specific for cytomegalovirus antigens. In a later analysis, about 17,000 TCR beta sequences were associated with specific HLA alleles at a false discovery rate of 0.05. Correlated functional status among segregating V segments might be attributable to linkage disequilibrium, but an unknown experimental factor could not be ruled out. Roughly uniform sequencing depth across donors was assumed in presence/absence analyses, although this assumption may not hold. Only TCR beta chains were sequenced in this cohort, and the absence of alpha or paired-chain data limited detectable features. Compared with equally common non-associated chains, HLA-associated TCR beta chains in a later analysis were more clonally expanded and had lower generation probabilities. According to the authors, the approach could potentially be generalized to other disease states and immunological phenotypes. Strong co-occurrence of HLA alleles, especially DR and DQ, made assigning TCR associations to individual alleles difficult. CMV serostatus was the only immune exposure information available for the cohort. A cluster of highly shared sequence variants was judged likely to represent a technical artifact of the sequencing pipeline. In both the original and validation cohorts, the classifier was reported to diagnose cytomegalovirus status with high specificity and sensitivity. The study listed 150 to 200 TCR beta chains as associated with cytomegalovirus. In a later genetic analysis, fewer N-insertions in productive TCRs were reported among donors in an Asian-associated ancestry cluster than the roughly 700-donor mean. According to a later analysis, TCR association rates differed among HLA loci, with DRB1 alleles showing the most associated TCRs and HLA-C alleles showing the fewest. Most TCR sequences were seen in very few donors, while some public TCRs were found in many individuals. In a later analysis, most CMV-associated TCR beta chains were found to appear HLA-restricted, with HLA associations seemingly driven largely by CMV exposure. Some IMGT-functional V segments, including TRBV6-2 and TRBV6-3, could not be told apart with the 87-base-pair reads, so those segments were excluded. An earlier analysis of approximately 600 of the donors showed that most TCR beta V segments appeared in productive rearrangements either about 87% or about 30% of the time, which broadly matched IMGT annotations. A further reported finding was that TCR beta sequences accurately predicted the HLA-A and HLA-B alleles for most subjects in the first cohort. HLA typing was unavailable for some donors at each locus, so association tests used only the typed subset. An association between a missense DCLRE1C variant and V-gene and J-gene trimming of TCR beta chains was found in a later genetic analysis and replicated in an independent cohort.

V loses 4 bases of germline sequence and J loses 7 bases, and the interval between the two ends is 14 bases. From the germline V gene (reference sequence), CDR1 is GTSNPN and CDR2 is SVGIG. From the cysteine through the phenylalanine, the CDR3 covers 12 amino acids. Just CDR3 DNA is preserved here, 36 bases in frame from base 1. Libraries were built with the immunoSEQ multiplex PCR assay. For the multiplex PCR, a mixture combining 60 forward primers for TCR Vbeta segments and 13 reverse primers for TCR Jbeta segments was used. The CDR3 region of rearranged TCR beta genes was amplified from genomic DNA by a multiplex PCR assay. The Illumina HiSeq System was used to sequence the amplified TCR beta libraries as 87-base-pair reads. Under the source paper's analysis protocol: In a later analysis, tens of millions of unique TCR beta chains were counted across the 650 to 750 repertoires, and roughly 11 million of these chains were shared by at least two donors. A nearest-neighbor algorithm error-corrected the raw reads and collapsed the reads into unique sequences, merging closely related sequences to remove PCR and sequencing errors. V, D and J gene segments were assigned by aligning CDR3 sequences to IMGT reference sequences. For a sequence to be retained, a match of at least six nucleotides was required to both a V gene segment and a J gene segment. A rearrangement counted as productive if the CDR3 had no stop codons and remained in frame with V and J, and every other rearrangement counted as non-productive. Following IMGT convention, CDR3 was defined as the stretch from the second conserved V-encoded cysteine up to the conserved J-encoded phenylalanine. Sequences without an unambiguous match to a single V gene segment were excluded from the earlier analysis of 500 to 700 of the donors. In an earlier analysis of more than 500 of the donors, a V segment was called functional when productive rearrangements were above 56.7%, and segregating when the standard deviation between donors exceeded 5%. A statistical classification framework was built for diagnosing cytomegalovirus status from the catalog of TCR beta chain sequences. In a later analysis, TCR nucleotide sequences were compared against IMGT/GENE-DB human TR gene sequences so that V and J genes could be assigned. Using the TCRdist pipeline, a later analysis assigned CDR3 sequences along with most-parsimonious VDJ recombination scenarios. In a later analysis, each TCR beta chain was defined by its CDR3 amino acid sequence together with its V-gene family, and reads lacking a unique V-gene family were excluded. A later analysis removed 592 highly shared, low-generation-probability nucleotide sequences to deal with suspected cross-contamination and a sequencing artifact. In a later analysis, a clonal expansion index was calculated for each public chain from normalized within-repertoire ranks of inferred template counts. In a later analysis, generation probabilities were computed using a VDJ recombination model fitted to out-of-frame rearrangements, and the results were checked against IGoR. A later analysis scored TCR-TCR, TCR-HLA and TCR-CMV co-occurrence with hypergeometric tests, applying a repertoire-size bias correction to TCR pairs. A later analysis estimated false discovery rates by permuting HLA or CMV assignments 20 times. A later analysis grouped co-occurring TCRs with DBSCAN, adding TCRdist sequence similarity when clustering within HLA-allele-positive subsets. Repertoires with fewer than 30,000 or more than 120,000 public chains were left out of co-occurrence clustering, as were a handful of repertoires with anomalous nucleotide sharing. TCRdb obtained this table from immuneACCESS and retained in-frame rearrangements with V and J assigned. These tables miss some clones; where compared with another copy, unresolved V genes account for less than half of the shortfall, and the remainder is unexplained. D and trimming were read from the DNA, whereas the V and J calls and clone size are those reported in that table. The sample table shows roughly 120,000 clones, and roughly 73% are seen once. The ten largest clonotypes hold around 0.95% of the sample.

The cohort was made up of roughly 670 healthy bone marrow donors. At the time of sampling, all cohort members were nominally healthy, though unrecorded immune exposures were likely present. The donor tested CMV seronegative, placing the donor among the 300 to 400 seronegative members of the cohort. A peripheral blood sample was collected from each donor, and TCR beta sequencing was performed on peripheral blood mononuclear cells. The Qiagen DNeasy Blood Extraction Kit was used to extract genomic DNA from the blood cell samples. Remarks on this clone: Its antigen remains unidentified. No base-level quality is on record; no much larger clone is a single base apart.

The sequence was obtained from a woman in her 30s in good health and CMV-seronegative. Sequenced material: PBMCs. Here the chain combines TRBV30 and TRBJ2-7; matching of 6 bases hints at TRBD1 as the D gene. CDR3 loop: CAWNLQGGEQYF. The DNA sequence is TGTGCCTGGAACCTACAGGGTGGTGAGCAGTACTTC.